What follows are 18 T cell receptor beta chains derived from one specimen sequenced in a study of shared clonotypes between healthy human individuals. The repertoire was sequenced with immunoSEQ multiplex PCR; TCRdb's copy has only in-frame clones and lacks some. The table has about 2.3 million clones, approximately 90% seen once. The specimen sequenced was naive CD4+ T cells from PBMCs. Subset specified: CD45RA+ positively selected. The receptors here all came from a man aged 18-30 years in good health. Some clones in this sample may be carry-over from other donors' samples.

The gene calls are TRBV5-1 and TRBJ2-1; D unclear. The CDR3 extends over 15 amino acids. Germline lookup yields CDR1 SGHRS and CDR2 YFSETQ. V shed 0 bases and J shed 0 bases, with 7 bases lying between them. CDR3 sequence reads: CASSLAWVSYNEQFF. CDR3 coding DNA: TGCGCCAGCAGCTTGGCGTGGGTCTCCTACAATGAGCAGTTCTTC.

V usage is TRBV14 and J usage is TRBJ2-5; 9 bases agree with TRBD2. The CDR3 has 15 residues. Trimming took 1 base from V and 4 from J; bases not matched to a gene: 4. Germline assignment: CDR1 SGHDN and CDR2 FVKESK. In DNA form, the CDR3 reads TGTGCCAGCAGCCAAGTGTATAGCGGGAGAGAGACCCAGTACTTC. Its protein is CASSQVYSGRETQYF.

This clone has only a few counts. The chain employs TRBV30 and TRBJ1-1, with no clear D. The V end was cut by 2 bases, the J end by 5 bases, with 9 bases between. Germline loops: CDR1 GTSNPN, CDR2 SVGIG (reference sequence). This CDR3 has 12 amino acids. This CDR3 reads CAWSSSRTEAFF. In DNA form, the CDR3 reads TGTGCCTGGAGTTCTAGTCGGACTGAAGCTTTCTTT.

The V gene is TRBV11-2, the J gene TRBJ2-7, with 11 nucleotides matching TRBD1. This CDR3 has 17 amino acids. The junction had 14 bases not matched to a gene; V was cut back by 5 bases and J by 5 bases. Germline CDR1 and CDR2: SGHAT and FQNNGV. CDR3 in amino acids: CASSLLPGQGGHNEQYF. In DNA, the CDR3 is TGTGCCAGCAGCCTCTTACCGGGACAGGGGGGTCACAACGAGCAGTACTTC.

The chain has TRBV4-2 and TRBJ2-7; 10 nucleotides align to TRBD2. Germline V gene lookup returns CDR1 LGHNA and CDR2 YNFKEQ. The CDR3 spans 16 residues. Trimming took 1 base from V and 3 from J; bases not matched to a gene: 6. Here the CDR3 DNA reads TGTGCCAGCAGCCAAGCTCTAGCGGGAGTTCACTACGAGCAGTACTTC. Translation: CASSQALAGVHYEQYF.

The chain couples TRBV2 to TRBJ1-5; D may be TRBD1 (5 bases). V shed 5 bases and J shed 10 bases, with 18 bases lying between them. Germline V gives CDR1 SNHLY, CDR2 FYNNEI. The CDR3 runs to 14 residues. CDR3 nucleotide sequence: TGTGCCAGCAGTAGAGGGGACCGTGGTTTCCCCCAGCATTTT. Translated: CASSRGDRGFPQHF.

CDR3 sequence (DNA): TGCGCCAGCAGCCAAAGGAGCACAAGGACAGGGGGCGGGAACACTGAAGCTTTCTTT. Residues: CASSQRSTRTGGGNTEAFF. The genes are TRBV4-1 and TRBJ1-1, with 11 bases lining up with TRBD1. The V and J ends lost 2 bases and 1 base, in that order; junction bases with no gene match: 12. Looked up from germline, CDR1 is MGHRA and CDR2 is YSYEKL. The CDR3 sequence is 19 residues long.

Only a few counts were recorded for this clone. The same CDR3 arises from other DNA sequences in this sample as well. The chain couples TRBV4-1 to TRBJ1-2, with D hard to call. The CDR3 runs 12 residues. The germline V gene encodes CDR1 MGHRA and CDR2 YSYEKL. Trimming stripped 0 bases from V and 5 bases from J, with 4 bases between. CDR3 amino acids: CASSQDSYGYTF. The CDR3, as DNA: TGCGCCAGCAGCCAAGACAGTTATGGCTACACCTTC.

V is TRBV19 and J is TRBJ2-3, with D possibly matching TRBD2 (5 bases). Germline V gives CDR1 LNHDA, CDR2 SQIVND (reference sequence). With 6 bases removed from V and 2 bases from J, the gap between germline ends came to 18 bases. This CDR3 is built from 16 residues. CDR3 region: CASSGVHLGFTDTQYF. DNA for the CDR3: TGTGCCAGTAGCGGGGTCCACCTGGGGTTCACAGATACGCAGTATTTT.

The CDR3 coding sequence is TGTGCCAGCAGCTCCCAACTAGAGGACGAGCAGTACTTC. Its translation: CASSSQLEDEQYF. The chain combines TRBV7-3 with TRBJ2-7, with a tentative D call TRBD2 (5 bases). CDR1 and CDR2 from the germline V gene are SGHTA and FQGTGA. Trimming removed 4 bases at V and 5 bases at J, with 12 bases between. The CDR3 is made up of 13 amino acids.

The V and J genes are TRBV5-1 and TRBJ2-3; D is unresolved. The CDR3 has 15 amino acids. Trimming cost V 5 bases and J 4 bases, with 17 bases left between them. Germline CDR1 reads SGHRS; CDR2 reads YFSETQ. CDR3 sequence: CASSLGTTGPDTQYF. The CDR3 DNA is TGCGCCAGCAGTCTCGGAACTACCGGGCCAGATACGCAGTATTTT.

The gene calls are TRBV4-1 and TRBJ2-5; 12 bases align to TRBD2. The V and J ends lost 4 bases and 5 bases, in that order; junction bases with no gene match: 5. CDR1 and CDR2 from the germline V gene are MGHRA and YSYEKL. CDR3 size: 15 residues. The CDR3 DNA reads TGCGCCAGCAGCCGAATACTAGCGGGAGGCGAGACCCAGTACTTC. This codes for CASSRILAGGETQYF.

The chain joins TRBV19 to TRBJ1-5; D may be TRBD1 (6 bases). CDR1 and CDR2 from the germline V gene are LNHDA and SQIVND (reference sequence). V lost 7 bases, J lost 5 bases, and 21 bases lay in between. The CDR3 length is 16 residues. In DNA, the CDR3 is TGTGCCAGTAATTGGGGCCGTGGGGGCCAGGATCAGCCCCAGCATTTT. It specifies CASNWGRGGQDQPQHF.

The CDR3 DNA follows: TGTGCCAGCAAATGGAGAGGGGGCTACGAGCAGTACTTC. Protein sequence: CASKWRGGYEQYF. The V and J genes are TRBV6-1 and TRBJ2-7; possible D gene TRBD1, 6 bases. This CDR3 region has 13 residues. CDR1 MNHNS and CDR2 SASEGT come from the germline V gene. V dropped 7 bases and J dropped 3 bases, with 13 bases sitting between them.

The chain employs TRBV5-8 and TRBJ1-5; unclear D gene. This CDR3 is built from 13 residues. V shed 0 bases and J shed 4 bases, with 5 bases lying between them. Germline assignment: CDR1 SGHTS and CDR2 YDEGEE. CDR3 nucleotides: TGTGCCAGCAGCTTGGTACAGAATCAGCCCCAGCATTTT. Translated, it gives CASSLVQNQPQHF.

The chain links TRBV15 to TRBJ1-5, with D possibly matching TRBD1 (5 bases). The CDR3 totals 13 residues. V shed 8 bases and J shed 6 bases, with 14 bases lying between them. The germline V gene encodes CDR1 LNHNV and CDR2 YYDKDF (reference sequence). The CDR3 DNA reads as TGTGCCACCCGAGACGGGGGGAGTCAGCCCCAGCATTTT. Translated: CATRDGGSQPQHF.

The J gene is TRBJ2-7, the V gene TRBV30, with 10 bases fitting TRBD2. The germline V gene encodes CDR1 GTSNPN and CDR2 SVGIG (reference sequence). The CDR3 has 14 residues. The junction had 7 bases not matched to a gene; V was cut back by 2 bases and J by 6 bases. The CDR3: CAWSPTSGNVEQYF. CDR3 DNA sequence: TGTGCCTGGAGTCCAACTAGCGGGAACGTCGAGCAGTACTTC.

The chain uses TRBV28 and TRBJ1-1; the D gene is possibly TRBD1 (5 bases). V lost 3 bases to trimming and J lost 3 bases, with 8 bases between them. CDR3 size: 13 residues. Germline lookup yields CDR1 MDHEN and CDR2 SYDVKM. CDR3 sequence: CASSLGQYTEAFF. In DNA form, the CDR3 reads TGTGCCAGCAGTTTGGGGCAGTACACTGAAGCTTTCTTT.